This record concerns one T cell receptor (beta chain) sequence. This entry comes from a study of cytomegalovirus exposure and HLA in healthy donors. Looked up from germline, CDR1 is MNHEY and CDR2 is SMNVEV (reference sequence). CDR3 length: 17 amino acids. Trimming took 5 bases from V and 1 from J; bases not matched to a gene: 12. The primer mix had 60 Vbeta and 13 Jbeta primers. The repertoire was sequenced with immunoSEQ multiplex PCR; TCRdb's copy has only in-frame clones and lacks some. The repertoire holds about 150,000 clones, 75% to 90% seen once, with around 1.4% in the top ten. The TCR sequence derives from a woman between 18 and 29 years old in good health and CMV-seronegative. The sample consisted of PBMCs. The chain couples TRBV27 to TRBJ1-1; 8 positions agree with TRBD1. The DNA for the CDR3 is TGTGCCAGCAGTACGTTTTTCGACAGGGGAGGGAACACTGAAGCTTTCTTT. Its protein is CASSTFFDRGGNTEAFF.